Given below is one T cell receptor beta chain in context. These data come from a study of blood T cell repertoires in COVID-19. Across the whole study: Samples taken during acute and convalescent COVID-19 were collected in the United States, Italy and Spain. The analysed material was cDNA or gDNA that came from T cells, B-cell-depleted T cells, or PBMCs.

V lost 5 bases, J lost 6 bases, and 5 bases stayed unmatched. The CDR3 sequence is 13 residues long. Germline lookup yields CDR1 SGHTA and CDR2 FQGTGA. Produced via immunoSEQ multiplex PCR; TCRdb's table is partial and in-frame only. The data show approximately 94,000 clones, approximately 86% seen once. This TCR derives from a human donor in a cohort sampled during active COVID-19. The chain has TRBV7-3 and TRBJ2-3; 7 bases agree with TRBD2. The sequenced material came from peripheral blood. This chain's CDR3 is CASSPSSGDTQYF. The CDR3 region has the DNA TGTGCCAGCAGCCCCAGTAGCGGGGATACGCAGTATTTT.